This paragraph covers one T cell receptor beta chain sequence. RNA, at roughly 0.45 to 1 ug, was reverse transcribed with random hexamers. MiXCR, applied by TCRdb to the immunoSEQ multiplex PCR reads, yields one record per CDR3 protein. The sample lists some 63,000 distinct CDR3 sequences; around 96% were seen once. These data originate in a study of CD8 T cells in Susac syndrome. This CDR3 has 11 residues. Trimming left V 4 bases short and J 7 bases short, with 8 bases between. The germline CDR1 and CDR2 sequences are SGDLS and YYNGEE. FACS enriched CD8+ TEMRA cells, while bulk CD8+ and CD4+ were negatively isolated.

This clonotype originated in a human donor with multiple sclerosis. This chain uses TRBV9 with TRBJ2-5; weak D call: TRBD2 (6 bases). The sample was CD8+ T cells from PBMCs. The CDR3 spells CASSSEGTQYF. The CDR3 nucleotides are TGTGCCAGCAGCTCGGAGGGGACCCAGTACTTC.